The following is a T cell receptor (beta chain) sequence with its context. The data derive from a study of blood T cell repertoires in COVID-19. Study at large: Spain, Italy and the United States supplied samples that represented acute and convalescent COVID-19. Sources were T cells, B-cell-depleted T cells, or PBMCs; the material itself was cDNA or gDNA.

Per the study methods: Estimation of nucleated cell counts relied on the amplification of reference gene primers. Profiling relied on immunoSEQ multiplex PCR, and the TCRdb table lists in-frame clones only, not all of them. The D gene and trimming were derived from the DNA, and the V and J assignments and clone size from that table. The table records some 220,000 clones, around four fifths of them present only once. The CDR3 extends over 16 amino acids. The chain employs TRBV21-1 and TRBJ2-1; the table calls TRBD1, which could not be checked here. TRBV21-1 constitutes a pseudogene. The sequence came from an older woman with active or convalescent COVID-19. Sequencing used peripheral blood. CDR3 nucleotides: TGTGCCAGCAGCAAAGGGCCTGGACAGGGGGCAGTTGAGCAGTTCTTC. This codes for CASSKGPGQGAVEQFF.